One sample yielded the 13 T cell receptor beta chains listed below, sequenced in a study of regulatory T cells in long-lasting Graves disease (dated by TCRdb to the early 2020s). Libraries were made using multiplex PCR. Sequencing used an Illumina HiSeq 4000. CDR3 regions were amplified by Arm-PCR with iRepertoire HTBI primers to construct TCR beta libraries. In TCRdb, the public reads were trimmed at Q25 with fastp and aligned with MiXCR, with productive beta chains retained. CDR3 protein duplicates are merged, each entry listing the most common genes and DNA. The sample yields 400,000 to 500,000 distinct CDR3 sequences; 11% to 15% were counted once. In total, the top ten clones hold roughly 15% of the sample. In the paper's terms, the time point label means: newly diagnosed GD, antithyroid drugs for less than 3 months. For both TCR sequencing and RNA sequencing, RNA was extracted from PBMCs using TRIzol.

These sequences were also reported in another study, on T cells in Graves' hyperthyroidism and ophthalmopathy.

The sequencing here drew on peripheral blood mononuclear cells (PBMCs), taken at new diagnosis, from a patient treated with antithyroid drugs. All receptors come from a woman between 50 and 59 years old with Graves disease. Donor details come from another sample of the same person, matched by shared clones.

This clonotype was seen more than once but under ten times. The V call is TRBV20-1, the J call TRBJ2-7; 10 bases agree with TRBD2. Germline CDR1 reads DFQATT; CDR2 reads SNEGSKA (reference sequence). J lost 3 bases, V lost 0 bases, and 8 bases had no gene match. This CDR3 contains 16 residues. The CDR3 protein is CSARDLLGLAIYEQYF. For the CDR3, the DNA is TGCAGTGCTAGAGATTTGCTGGGACTAGCGATCTACGAGCAGTACTTC.

This sequence joins TRBV19 and TRBJ2-7; D remains ambiguous. Trimming pared 2 bases from V and 0 bases from J, leaving 8 bases between. Germline CDR1 and CDR2: LNHDA and SQIVND (reference sequence). This CDR3 region has 14 residues. The CDR3 region has the DNA TGTGCCAGTAGTATAAGGTCAGACTCCTACGAGCAGTACTTC. Encoded protein: CASSIRSDSYEQYF.

CDR3 bases: TGTGCCAGCAGCGCCCCAGCGGGACAGGGTCTTGTCACAGATACGCAGTATTTT. Protein sequence: CASSAPAGQGLVTDTQYF. The rearrangement uses TRBV9 and TRBJ2-3; TRBD1 matches at 9 bases. After removal of 3 bases from V and 2 bases from J, the junction contained 13 bases not matched to a gene. Per the germline V gene, CDR1 is SGDLS and CDR2 is YYNGEE. This CDR3 has 18 residues. The whole variable domain, remainder taken from reference TRBV9 and TRBJ2-3, is DSGVTQTPKHLITATGQRVTLRCSPRSGDLSVYWYQQSLDQGLQFLIQYYNGEERAKGNILERFSAQQFPDLHSELNLSSLELGDSALYFCASSAPAGQGLVTDTQYFGPGTRLTVL.

This clonotype was counted ten times or more. The chain combines TRBV27 with TRBJ1-2; the D gene is possibly TRBD1 (5 bases). Germline CDR1 and CDR2: MNHEY and SMNVEV (reference sequence). With 2 bases removed from V and 2 bases from J, the gap between germline ends came to 9 bases. The CDR3 extends over 14 amino acids. In DNA form, the CDR3 reads TGTGCCAGCAGTTTAAGGGGATGGAACTATGGCTACACCTTC. Its protein is CASSLRGWNYGYTF.

This clonotype showed up many times. V and J are TRBV24-1 and TRBJ2-1; 11 bases line up with TRBD1. Germline CDR1 reads KGHDR; CDR2 reads SFDVKD. The junction had 4 bases not matched to a gene; V was cut back by 5 bases and J by 5 bases. The CDR3 has 15 amino acids. The CDR3 region has the DNA TGTGCCACCAGTGCCGCGGGACAGGGGGACAATGAGCAGTTCTTC. This gives the protein CATSAAGQGDNEQFF.

The chain is built from TRBV6-2 or TRBV6-3 and TRBJ2-2; D unresolved. This CDR3 has 12 amino acids. Trimming shortened V by 2 bases and J by 6 bases, and 4 bases separated the two germline ends. The V gene's germline CDR1 is MNHEY and CDR2 SVGEGT. CDR3 coding DNA: TGTGCCAGCAGTTACAGAGCCGGGGAGCTGTTTTTT. This codes for CASSYRAGELFF.

The chain has TRBV5-6 and TRBJ2-3; the match to TRBD2 covers 9 bases. Germline V gene lookup returns CDR1 SGHDT and CDR2 YYEEEE. V shed 4 bases and J 2 bases; nucleotides not matched to a gene: 14. The CDR3 length is 18 residues. The CDR3, as DNA: TGTGCCAGCAGCCGCGGGATAGCGGGAGAACCTTCCACAGATACGCAGTATTTT. This sequence encodes CASSRGIAGEPSTDTQYF. Full variable domain (remainder filled in from reference TRBV5-6 and TRBJ2-3): DAGVTQSPTHLIKTRGQQVTLRCSPKSGHDTVSWYQQALGQGPQFIFQYYEEEERQRGNFPDRFSGHQFPNYSSELNVNALLLGDSALYLCASSRGIAGEPSTDTQYFGPGTRLTVL.

This clonotype was counted at least ten times. This sequence joins TRBV14 and TRBJ2-1; D remains unclear. The germline V gene has CDR1 SGHDN and CDR2 FVKESK. The CDR3 sequence is 16 residues long. Trimming took off 4 bases at V and 3 bases at J, with 16 bases between the two ends. The CDR3, as DNA: TGTGCCAGCAGCCCGAATGACTCGCCGATCTACAATGAGCAGTTCTTC. Translation: CASSPNDSPIYNEQFF.

In its sample, this clonotype was seen a few times. V and J are TRBV4-1 and TRBJ2-7, with 12 positions matching TRBD2. The germline CDR1 and CDR2 sequences are MGHRA and YSYEKL. After removal of 2 bases from V and 2 bases from J, the junction contained 13 bases not matched to a gene. This CDR3 comprises 19 residues. The CDR3 spells CASSQTGGLAGKRTYEQYF. For the CDR3, the DNA is TGCGCCAGCAGCCAAACCGGTGGACTAGCGGGGAAGAGAACCTACGAGCAGTACTTC.

This chain uses TRBV3-1 with TRBJ2-2; D not certain. Germline V lookup: CDR1 LGHDT, CDR2 YNNKEL (reference sequence). V shed 2 bases and J shed 4 bases, with 8 bases lying between them. The length of the CDR3 is 14 residues. The CDR3 spells CASSQPWVTGELFF. The CDR3 DNA reads TGTGCCAGCAGCCAACCCTGGGTCACCGGGGAGCTGTTTTTT. Based on the CDR3 plus reference TRBV3-1 and TRBJ2-2, the full variable domain is DTAVSQTPKYLVTQMGNDKSIKCEQNLGHDTMYWYKQDSKKFLKIMFSYNNKELIINETVPNRFSPKSPDKAHLNLHINSLELGDSAVYFCASSQPWVTGELFFGEGSRLTVL.

This clonotype has ten or more counts. The chain has TRBV7-9 and TRBJ2-7, with 7 bases lining up with TRBD2. Trimming removed 5 bases from V and 0 bases from J; junction bases left unmatched: 4. The germline V gene has CDR1 SEHNR and CDR2 FQNEAQ (reference sequence). The CDR3 length is 14 residues. As DNA, the CDR3 is TGTGCCAGCAGCCAACAGCGGGACTCCTACGAGCAGTACTTC. Encoded protein: CASSQQRDSYEQYF.

This chain joins TRBV6-1 and TRBJ1-4; TRBD1 matches at 7 bases. The V gene's germline CDR1 is MNHNS and CDR2 SASEGT. V lost 6 bases to trimming and J lost 8 bases; unmatched junction nucleotides: 9. The CDR3 is 14 amino acids. The CDR3 is CASRDRARGEKLFF. The CDR3 nucleotides read TGTGCCAGCAGAGACAGGGCACGGGGAGAAAAACTGTTTTTT.

This clonotype was counted ten times or more. J is TRBJ1-1 and V is TRBV29-1, with 7 bases lining up with TRBD1. The CDR3 totals 12 residues. Germline values: CDR1 SQVTM, CDR2 ANQGSEA. V lost 4 bases to trimming and J lost 4 bases; unmatched junction nucleotides: 3. CDR3 nucleotide sequence: TGCAGCGTTGGGCAGGGGGGCACTGAAGCTTTCTTT. Translating gives CSVGQGGTEAFF.